This T cell receptor beta chain comes out of a study of CD8+CD57+ T cells in acquired aplastic anemia (dated by TCRdb to the late 2010s). Regarding the complete study: A mean of roughly 3.2 ug of DNA, ranging from roughly 0.18 to 30 ug, was extracted from sorted CD4+ and CD8+ cells. CD8+CD57+ expansion was defined as a frequency above the mean frequency observed in healthy subjects.

The V and J ends are trimmed by 1 base and 10 bases, leaving 8 bases between them. Inclusive of the bounding cysteine and phenylalanine, the CDR3 is 11 residues long. The CDR3 DNA has 33 bases and is translated from base 1. Per the germline V gene (reference sequence), SEHNR is the CDR1 and FQNEAQ is the CDR2. With respect to this clonotype: Its recognized antigen is unknown. No quality values exist for individual bases; no much larger clone is one base distant.

Flow cytometry had shown CD8+CD57+ cell expansion in the patients selected for sequencing. Every patient had severe acquired aplastic anemia, diagnosed using the International Study of Aplastic Anemia and Agranulocytosis and Camitta criteria. At the time blood was sampled, none of the patients had received any therapy. TCR repertoires of sorted CD4+ and CD8+ blood T cells from severe aplastic anemia patients and healthy subjects were deep-sequenced in the study. Patients were enrolled in the USA under clinicaltrials.gov protocols 00001620, 01623167, 00001397, 00071045, 00081523 and 00961064. Ficoll-Paque density gradient centrifugation was used to isolate peripheral blood mononuclear cells. CD4+ and CD8+ T cells were sorted by FACS or magnetic beads before DNA extraction. What the research found in general, with its limitations: No significant difference in CD8+ Simpson's diversity was found between patients and healthy controls (P=0.060). Roughly 31 CD8+ CDR3 sequences were shared between patients and controls but appeared highly expressed in patients and within their immunodominant clones.

Genomic DNA was used as template for profiling of TCR beta VDJ combinations and CDR3 sequences. An Illumina HiSeq 2000 was the platform used for TCR repertoire sequencing. The published analysis was carried out like this. Repertoires were assessed using TRBV/TRBJ rearrangement plots, CDR3 size and DJ length profiles, and Simpson's diversity index. Whichever DNA sequence was most abundant in the deep sequencing data was defined as the immunodominant clone. CDR3 amino acid sequences were screened for sharing across subjects and were compared with published repertoires and the VDJdb database. The public reads were run again by TCRdb, first through fastp at Q25 and then through MiXCR, and only productive beta chains were kept. Every distinct CDR3 protein forms one entry, paired with its most common genes and DNA. The V and J calls follow TCRdb's processing rather than the paper's. This sample holds 55,000 to 60,000 distinct CDR3 sequences; roughly three fifths were observed only once. The ten largest clonotypes hold 16% of the sample.

The sequence is built from TRBV7-9 and TRBJ2-7; perhaps TRBD1 is the D gene, with 5 bases matching. The sequence was collected from a human donor with aplastic anemia. The specimen sequenced was sorted CD4+, CD8+, or CD8+CD57+ T cells (not recorded which) from PBMCs. The CDR3 here reads CASSLDRHQYF. At the DNA level, the sequence is TGTGCCAGCAGCTTAGACAGGCACCAGTACTTC.